This TCR beta chain was obtained from a study of T cell responses to AZD1222 COVID-19 vaccine. Whole-study results and caveats: The donor group comprised mostly white British people and more females; the analysis possibly underestimated clonal diversity. Repertoire sampling occurred only after the peak T cell response.

Remarks on this clone: Its target is unknown.

The CDR3 consists of 16 residues. Trimming took 5 bases from V and 4 from J; bases not matched to a gene: 12. Germline loops: CDR1 SGHAT, CDR2 FQDESV (reference sequence). Sequencing was performed with immunoSEQ multiplex PCR; in TCRdb, only in-frame clones are kept and a portion is missing. The table records about 120,000 clones, around 89% of them present only once. V and J are TRBV11-1 and TRBJ1-1, with 8 bases aligning to TRBD1. The clonotype was recovered from an adult who received the AZD1222 COVID-19 vaccine. The specimen comprised peripheral blood, sampled 28 days after the second AZD1222 dose. The CDR3 here is CASSAMDRVVGTEAFF. The CDR3 nucleotides are TGTGCCAGCAGCGCGATGGACAGGGTCGTTGGCACTGAAGCTTTCTTT.